This T cell receptor beta chain was recorded in a study of metastatic and nonmetastatic thyroid tumors. The overall study: Comparison of repertoires was carried out across blood and tumor or nodule tissue from malignant and benign thyroid patients. Whole-study results and caveats: In blood and tumor, TCR beta diversity was reportedly significantly higher in malignant thyroid tumors than in benign nodules.

This clone came up a few times. Its target is not known. Every patient underwent thyroid surgery untreated. Study processing details: Clinicopathological groups of papillary thyroid cancer showed CDR3 differences that were used to build a distant-metastasis classifier. MiXCR was used by TCRdb to re-call the PCR reads. What appears here as the V and J calls and clone size reflects TCRdb's work, not the paper's. Here the sample spans roughly 3,900 clones, around a third being singletons. This receptor was taken from a female donor with papillary thyroid cancer or a benign thyroid nodule (not recorded which). Some clones in this sample may be carry-over from other donors' samples. Sequencing was carried out using tumor tissue.

The CDR3 loop is CASTSQWGSNQPQHF. The CDR3 nucleotides are TGTGCCAGCACCTCTCAATGGGGAAGCAATCAGCCCCAGCATTTT. The chain carries TRBV28 and TRBJ1-5; no firm D call. The germline V gene encodes CDR1 MDHEN and CDR2 SYDVKM. Trimming stripped 7 bases from V and 1 base from J, with 14 bases between. The CDR3 extends over 15 amino acids.